A selection of T cell receptor beta chains follows, all from one sample in a study of post-analysis software for immune sequencing data. TCRdb analysed the PCR reads with MiXCR anew, one entry per CDR3 protein. The sample shows 700,000 to 900,000 distinct CDR3 sequences, under 60% of them seen only once. The sample comprised blood. The receptors shown here come from a girl under 18 with multiple sclerosis. CDR3s include the opening cysteine and the closing phenylalanine or tryptophan.

J gene	V gene	CDR3 protein
TRBJ2-1	TRBV20-1	CSALGDREEQFF
TRBJ1-4	TRBV9	CASSVGGASEKRFF
TRBJ2-7	TRBV20-1	CSASSSIASVTYEQYF
TRBJ2-3	TRBV11-2	CASSPRFTSTDTQYF
.	TRBV20-1	CSASPTGTYEQYF
TRBJ2-7	TRBV20-1	CSARGKTPGEQYF
TRBJ1-2	TRBV6-5	CASSYRGSDRPYYGYTF
TRBJ2-1	TRBV30	CACTRTGQGYNEQFF
TRBJ2-7	TRBV4-2	CASSQERDRPHEQYF
TRBJ2-4	TRBV11-2	CASSPLASGLFKGQYF
TRBJ2-1	TRBV12-3/TRBV12-4	CASSEPSGSSNGQFF
TRBJ2-1	TRBV19	CASSLIYTGVTNYNEQFF
TRBJ1-4	TRBV12-3/TRBV12-4	CASSTGDTGNEKLFF
TRBJ1-1	TRBV28	CASSAGQQIMNTEAFF